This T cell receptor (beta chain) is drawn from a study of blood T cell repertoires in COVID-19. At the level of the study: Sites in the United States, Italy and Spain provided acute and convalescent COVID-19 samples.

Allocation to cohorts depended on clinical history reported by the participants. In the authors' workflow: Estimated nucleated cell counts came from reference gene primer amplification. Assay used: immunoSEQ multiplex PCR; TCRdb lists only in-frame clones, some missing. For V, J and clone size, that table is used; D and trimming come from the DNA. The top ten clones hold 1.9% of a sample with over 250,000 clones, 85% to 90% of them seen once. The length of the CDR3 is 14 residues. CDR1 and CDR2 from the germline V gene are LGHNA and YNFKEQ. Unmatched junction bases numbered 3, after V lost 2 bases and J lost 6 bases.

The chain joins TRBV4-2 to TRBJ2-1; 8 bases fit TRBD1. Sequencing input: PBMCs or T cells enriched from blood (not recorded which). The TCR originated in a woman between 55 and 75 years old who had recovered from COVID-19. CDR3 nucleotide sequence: TGTGCCAGCAGCCAACAGGGGGCAAGCAATGAGCAGTTCTTC. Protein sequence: CASSQQGASNEQFF.